The 16 T cell receptor beta chains given below trace back to one sample, sequenced in a study of cytomegalovirus exposure and HLA in healthy donors. In the PCR, 60 Vbeta and 13 Jbeta primers were used. Method: immunoSEQ multiplex PCR; TCRdb's copy keeps in-frame clones and lacks some. The sample includes about 70,000 clones, roughly two thirds of them seen just once. The sample comprised PBMCs. These receptor sequences come from a man between 35 and 55 years old in good health and CMV-seropositive.

This chain links TRBV4-3 with TRBJ1-1; 7 nucleotides align to TRBD1. Looked up from germline, CDR1 is LGHNA and CDR2 is YSLEER. Trimming removed 2 bases from V and 5 bases from J; junction bases left unmatched: 11. The CDR3 covers 16 residues. The CDR3 DNA is TGCGCCAGCAGCCAACACCCTCGGACAGGTGAGACTGAAGCTTTCTTT. Amino acids: CASSQHPRTGETEAFF.

The chain employs TRBV19 and TRBJ2-1; TRBD2 agrees at 9 bases. Germline CDR1 and CDR2: LNHDA and SQIVND (reference sequence). The CDR3 sequence is 16 residues long. The J segment lost 0 bases and the V segment lost 5 bases, leaving 5 bases of the junction unmatched. The CDR3 DNA reads as TGTGCCAGTAGTCCTAGCGGGGCAAGCTCCTACAATGAGCAGTTCTTC. It codes for CASSPSGASSYNEQFF.

Only one count was recorded for this clone. This sequence joins TRBV5-1 and TRBJ1-3, with D possibly matching TRBD1 (5 bases). Germline CDR1 is SGHRS and CDR2 is YFSETQ. The germline V and J ends were trimmed by 3 bases and 0 bases, with 19 bases remaining between them. The CDR3 has 18 amino acids. The CDR3 DNA is TGCGCCAGCAGCTGGAAAAATCGGGACTCTTACTCTGGAAACACCATATATTTT. Translated, it gives CASSWKNRDSYSGNTIYF.

V usage is TRBV15 and J usage is TRBJ2-6, with D hard to call. Germline V gene sequence: CDR1 LNHNV, CDR2 YYDKDF (reference sequence). The CDR3 extends over 13 amino acids. V was trimmed by 6 bases and J by 0 bases, leaving 3 bases between them. The chain's CDR3 is CATRASGANVLTF. The CDR3, as DNA: TGTGCCACCAGGGCCTCTGGGGCCAACGTCCTGACTTTC.

The V call is TRBV25-1, the J call TRBJ1-1; weak D call: TRBD1 (6 bases). This CDR3 is built from 14 residues. Germline V gene sequence: CDR1 MGHDK, CDR2 SYGVNS. Trimming removed 3 bases from V and 6 bases from J, with 14 bases in between. The CDR3 DNA is TGTGCCAGCAGTGAGAACAGGGAGTACGCTGAAGCTTTCTTT. It codes for CASSENREYAEAFF. Full variable domain (remainder filled in from reference TRBV25-1 and TRBJ1-1): EADIYQTPRYLVIGTGKKITLECSQTMGHDKMYWYQQDPGMELHLIHYSYGVNSTEKGDLSSESTVSRIRTEHFPLTLESARPSHTSQYLCASSENREYAEAFFGQGTRLTVV.

This CDR3 is CASSLTSGLQYF. CDR3 DNA: TGTGCCAGCAGTTTAACTAGCGGACTCCAGTACTTC. V usage is TRBV6-5 and J usage is TRBJ2-5, with TRBD2 matching over 8 bases. The CDR3 contains 12 residues. V was pared by 4 bases and J by 10 bases, with 5 bases of the junction left unmatched. Germline lookup yields CDR1 MNHEY and CDR2 SVGAGI.

This sequence joins TRBV25-1 and TRBJ1-2; D remains ambiguous. Between the trimmed V and J ends, which lost 5 bases and 5 bases, there was a span of 12 bases. The CDR3 extends over 13 amino acids. CDR1 is MGHDK and CDR2 is SYGVNS in the germline V gene. CDR3 sequence reads: CASSPGYQYGYTF. The CDR3 bases are TGTGCCAGCAGTCCGGGTTACCAGTATGGCTACACCTTC.

The chain couples TRBV6-6 to TRBJ1-2; 8 bases align to TRBD1. The V gene end was trimmed by 4 bases and the J gene end by 3 bases; junction bases not matched to a gene: 1. This CDR3 is built from 13 residues. CDR1 and CDR2 (germline): MNHNY, SVGAGI (reference sequence). CDR3 region: CASSSTGDYGYTF. The CDR3 DNA reads as TGTGCCAGCAGTTCGACAGGGGACTATGGCTACACCTTC.

This chain uses TRBV19 with TRBJ2-7; the match to TRBD2 covers 7 bases. CDR3 length equals 16 residues. J was trimmed by 0 bases and V by 5 bases; bases with no gene match: 10. Germline V gene sequence: CDR1 LNHDA, CDR2 SQIVND (reference sequence). This CDR3 is CASSWGRGELSYEQYF. The CDR3 DNA is TGTGCCAGTAGTTGGGGGAGGGGCGAACTCTCCTACGAGCAGTACTTC.

The chain links TRBV7-2 to TRBJ1-5; a weak D match, TRBD1 (6 bases). CDR3 size: 14 residues. Trimming pared 3 bases from V and 6 bases from J, leaving 12 bases between. CDR1 is SGHTA, CDR2 FQGNSA, per germline. The DNA for the CDR3 is TGTGCCAGCAGCTTGTCCAACAGGGCTCAGCCCCAGCATTTT. Protein product: CASSLSNRAQPQHF.

This clone showed up just a few times. The chain employs TRBV2 and TRBJ1-5; D unclear. This CDR3 spans 13 amino acids. Germline lookup yields CDR1 SNHLY and CDR2 FYNNEI. V was cut by 2 bases and J by 10 bases, with 12 bases left in between. CDR3 sequence reads: CASSERVREPQHF. The CDR3 nucleotides read TGTGCCAGCAGTGAAAGGGTCCGGGAACCCCAGCATTTT.

The J gene is TRBJ2-3, the V gene TRBV27; TRBD1 is a possible D gene (7 bases). Trimming took 4 bases from V and 4 from J, leaving 15 bases between them. Per the germline V gene, CDR1 is MNHEY and CDR2 is SMNVEV (reference sequence). This CDR3 is built from 15 residues. CDR3 sequence reads: CASSSGGGLADTQYF. Here the CDR3 DNA reads TGTGCCAGCAGTTCTGGAGGGGGCCTCGCAGATACGCAGTATTTT.

V and J are TRBV7-9 and TRBJ2-7, with 7 bases identical to TRBD2. CDR3 length: 15 amino acids. V gave up 5 bases and J gave up 3 bases; unmatched junction bases: 10. Germline V lookup: CDR1 SEHNR, CDR2 FQNEAQ (reference sequence). CDR3 loop: CASSPDLGGFYEQYF. In nucleotides, the CDR3 is TGTGCCAGCAGCCCGGACCTGGGGGGGTTCTACGAGCAGTACTTC.

The chain is built from TRBV9 and TRBJ1-1; D ambiguous. The CDR3 totals 13 residues. Deletions cut 0 bases from V and 10 bases from J, with 13 bases between. In germline, CDR1 is SGDLS, CDR2 YYNGEE. The CDR3 bases are TGTGCCAGCAGCGTAGAGGATGGGCGGGTAGCTTTCTTT. Amino acid sequence: CASSVEDGRVAFF. Full variable domain (rest looked up from reference TRBV9 and TRBJ1-1): DSGVTQTPKHLITATGQRVTLRCSPRSGDLSVYWYQQSLDQGLQFLIQYYNGEERAKGNILERFSAQQFPDLHSELNLSSLELGDSALYFCASSVEDGRVAFFGQGTRLTVV.

J is TRBJ1-2 and V is TRBV27; D might be TRBD1 (6 bases). V lost 5 bases to trimming and J lost 4 bases, with 11 bases between them. From germline, CDR1 is MNHEY and CDR2 SMNVEV (reference sequence). The CDR3 loop spans 13 amino acids. The CDR3 nucleotides read TGTGCCAGCAGTCCGATAGGGGGCTATGGCTACACCTTC. Protein product: CASSPIGGYGYTF.

This clone turned up a few times. This chain joins TRBV5-1 and TRBJ2-2; a possible D gene is TRBD2 (6 bases). This CDR3 is 15 amino acids long. V lost 0 bases to trimming and J lost 13 bases, with 19 bases between them. Germline assignment: CDR1 SGHRS and CDR2 YFSETQ. This CDR3 reads CASSLAQDSPRGLFF. CDR3 DNA: TGCGCCAGCAGCTTGGCTCAAGACAGCCCGCGGGGGCTGTTTTTT. The variable domain in full, completed from reference TRBV5-1 and TRBJ2-2, reads KAGVTQTPRYLIKTRGQQVTLSCSPISGHRSVSWYQQTPGQGLQFLFEYFSETQRNKGNFPGRFSGRQFSNSRSEMNVSTLELGDSALYLCASSLAQDSPRGLFFGEGSRLTVL.